This T cell receptor (beta chain) stems from a study of shared clonotypes between healthy human individuals. The assay was immunoSEQ multiplex PCR, and TCRdb's table has in-frame clones only and misses some. The repertoire includes millions of clones, over 85% of them detected once, and approximately 1.2% sits in the top ten. As defined, naive CD8 cells were CD45RO-negative and positively selected for CCR7, with terminally differentiated effector memory CD45RA+ cells excluded. Germline V gives CDR1 SGHRS, CDR2 YFSETQ. V lost 2 bases, J lost 6 bases, and 15 bases lay in between. This CDR3 is 15 amino acids long.

The sequence was collected from a man between 18 and 29 years old in good health. Sequencing was performed on naive CD8+ T cells sorted from blood. V gene TRBV5-1 combines with J gene TRBJ2-1; D tentatively fits TRBD1 or TRBD2 (6 bases each). The CDR3 sequence: CASSFTGMGGNEQFF. The CDR3 DNA follows: TGCGCCAGCAGCTTTACAGGGATGGGGGGCAATGAGCAGTTCTTC.